This TCR beta chain came from a study of CD8 T cells in Susac syndrome. Reverse transcription of about 0.5 to 1 ug RNA used random hexamers. One entry per CDR3 protein results from TCRdb running MiXCR on the immunoSEQ multiplex PCR reads. The repertoire includes over 150,000 distinct CDR3 sequences, roughly 94% of them detected once, and 0.095% to 0.1% sits in the top ten. Sequencing targeted TCR beta in T cells from blood (CD8+ and CD4+). The sequence derives from a human donor with Susac syndrome. Source material: CD4+ T cells from PBMCs.

CDR3 protein: CASFGDQYNEQFF. CDR3 DNA: TGTGCCAGCTTTGGCGACCAATACAATGAGCAGTTCTTC. The gene calls are TRBV6-2 or TRBV6-3 and TRBJ2-1; D unclear. The V gene's germline CDR1 is MNHEY and CDR2 SVGEGT. Between the trimmed V and J ends, which lost 8 bases and 4 bases, there was a span of 12 bases. The CDR3 is 13 residues long.